These T cell receptor beta chains were read from a single sample in a study of blood T cell repertoires in COVID-19. Using immunoSEQ multiplex PCR, the repertoire was profiled, and TCRdb retains in-frame clones only, with some absent. The sample lists around 120,000 clones, 70% to 90% seen once, with approximately 8.1% in the top ten. Sequencing used peripheral blood. Source of these receptors: a man between 50 and 59 years old with acute or convalescent COVID-19. The CDR3 runs from the conserved cysteine through the conserved F or W. D genes are given only for firm matches. Size values are once, few and many counts, or a class for expanded clones, and some rows have none.

j_call	clone_size	v_call	d_call	cdr3_aa	cdr3_nt
TRBJ1-6	few	TRBV30	TRBD1	CAWSPRAGQGGSPLHF	TGTGCCTGGAGTCCCCGTGCGGGACAGGGTGGATCACCCCTCCACTTT
TRBJ1-1	once	TRBV30	-	CAWSVPTGLNTEAFF	TGTGCCTGGAGTGTACCCACAGGGCTGAACACTGAAGCTTTCTTT
TRBJ1-1	-	TRBV5-4	-	CASSRVRGEAEAFF	TGTGCCAGCAGCCGGGTCCGAGGGGAGGCTGAAGCTTTCTTT
TRBJ2-3	-	TRBV10-2	-	CASSEGTITTDTQYF	TGCGCCAGCAGTGAGGGGACAATAACTACAGATACGCAGTATTTT
TRBJ2-5	-	TRBV29-1	-	CSVVSGQETQYF	TGCAGCGTTGTGTCAGGCCAAGAGACCCAGTACTTC
TRBJ2-5	few	TRBV6-2/TRBV6-3	TRBD1	CASSGQGIETQYF	TGTGCCAGCAGTGGACAGGGGATCGAGACCCAGTACTTC
TRBJ2-2	few	TRBV12-5	TRBD2	CASGFKPGLAGDPGELFF	TGTGCTAGTGGTTTCAAACCTGGACTAGCGGGAGACCCCGGGGAGCTGTTTTTT
TRBJ1-5	-	TRBV7-9	TRBD1	CASSPGQGSNQPQHF	TGTGCCAGCAGCCCGGGACAGGGGAGCAATCAGCCCCAGCATTTT
TRBJ2-1	-	TRBV11-2	TRBD1	CASSPGTATYNEQFF	TGTGCCAGCAGCCCCGGGACAGCCACCTACAATGAGCAGTTCTTC
TRBJ2-1	few	TRBV6-2/TRBV6-3	TRBD2	CASSYTLAGYYNEQFF	TGTGCCAGCAGTTACACCCTAGCGGGCTACTACAATGAGCAGTTCTTC
TRBJ1-2	-	TRBV11-2	-	CASSLESGRGGYTF	TGTGCCAGCAGCTTAGAGTCTGGGAGGGGTGGCTACACCTTC
TRBJ2-1	-	TRBV30	TRBD2	CAWRGLAGPDNEQFF	TGTGCCTGGAGGGGGTTAGCGGGGCCCGACAATGAGCAGTTCTTC
TRBJ2-4	-	TRBV2	TRBD2	CASSDDPTGTKDKNIQYF	TGTGCCAGCAGTGATGACCCCACCGGGACTAAAGACAAAAACATTCAGTACTTC
TRBJ2-2	-	TRBV10-2	TRBD2	CASSTPGLAGPGELFF	TGCGCCAGCAGCACACCGGGACTAGCGGGCCCCGGGGAGCTGTTTTTT
TRBJ1-2	few	TRBV6-1	-	CASSELRRGLDPVF	TGTGCCAGCAGTGAATTAAGAAGGGGTCTCGATCCGGTTTTC
TRBJ2-3	once	TRBV19	TRBD2	CASSPSGSADTQYF	TGTGCCAGTAGTCCGAGCGGGAGCGCAGATACGCAGTATTTT
TRBJ2-4	-	TRBV24-1	-	CATSDILAKNIQYF	TGTGCCACCAGTGATATCCTAGCCAAAAACATTCAGTACTTC
TRBJ2-7	-	TRBV5-1	TRBD2	CASSLGGTSGNREEQYF	TGCGCCAGCAGCCTGGGCGGGACTAGCGGGAATCGGGAAGAGCAGTACTTC
TRBJ2-2	-	TRBV7-9	TRBD1	CASSLSGGTGELFF	TGTGCCAGCAGCTTATCAGGGGGTACCGGGGAGCTGTTTTTT
TRBJ2-2	-	TRBV18	TRBD2	CASSVTGGNTGELFF	TGTGCCAGCTCTGTAACGGGAGGGAACACCGGGGAGCTGTTTTTT
TRBJ1-6	once	TRBV15	-	CATSRPDRTGPLHF	TGTGCCACCAGCAGACCAGACAGGACTGGTCCCCTCCACTTT
TRBJ2-2	-	TRBV24-1	TRBD2	CATSDLPSGRADTGELFF	TGTGCCACCAGTGATTTGCCTAGCGGGAGGGCGGACACCGGGGAGCTGTTTTTT
TRBJ1-2	-	TRBV27	-	CASSLLQGTGYTF	TGTGCCAGCAGTTTATTACAGGGTACTGGCTACACCTTC
TRBJ1-2	-	TRBV5-1	TRBD1	CASSPDRVGGYTF	TGCGCCAGCAGCCCAGACAGGGTGGGTGGCTACACCTTC
TRBJ2-1	once	TRBV2	-	CASSADTYNEQFF	TGTGCCAGCTCAGCGGATACCTACAATGAGCAGTTCTTC
TRBJ1-1	once	TRBV6-5	-	CASSYVSGRPLGEAFF	TGTGCCAGCAGTTACGTATCGGGGAGGCCTTTAGGAGAAGCTTTCTTT
TRBJ2-7	-	TRBV10-2	TRBD1	CASSDPAGGARYEQYF	TGCGCCAGCAGTGACCCAGCAGGGGGCGCAAGGTACGAGCAGTACTTC
TRBJ2-3	-	TRBV11-2	-	CASSLDLRDTQYF	TGTGCCAGCAGCTTAGATCTACGAGATACGCAGTATTTT
TRBJ1-3	-	TRBV5-6	-	CASSWSLQHSGNTIYF	TGTGCCAGCAGCTGGTCATTACAGCACTCTGGAAACACCATATATTTT
TRBJ2-1	few	TRBV9	-	CASSETGILNEQFF	TGTGCCAGCAGCGAAACGGGAATCCTCAATGAGCAGTTCTTC
TRBJ2-3	-	TRBV15	TRBD2	CATSSRAGGGTDTQYF	TGTGCCACCAGCTCAAGGGCGGGGGGCGGCACAGATACGCAGTATTTT
TRBJ2-5	-	TRBV5-1	TRBD1	CASSLGTGGRETQYF	TGCGCCAGCAGCTTGGGGACAGGGGGTCGAGAGACCCAGTACTTC
TRBJ1-2	-	TRBV5-6	TRBD1	CASSLNGDRGYGYTF	TGTGCCAGCAGCCTAAACGGGGACAGGGGCTATGGCTACACCTTC
TRBJ2-7	-	TRBV23-1	TRBD1	CASSQFPDRDEQYF	TGCGCCAGCAGTCAATTTCCCGACAGGGACGAGCAGTACTTC
TRBJ1-2	-	TRBV2	-	CASSEAQGYGYTF	TGTGCCAGCAGTGAAGCGCAGGGCTATGGCTACACCTTC
TRBJ2-1	few	TRBV4-2	TRBD1	CASSQFKPGTGAGEQFF	TGTGCCAGCAGCCAATTTAAACCCGGGACAGGGGCGGGTGAGCAGTTCTTC
TRBJ2-3	-	TRBV7-2	TRBD2	CASSLAELAGPGDTQYF	TGTGCCAGCAGCTTAGCGGAATTAGCGGGACCTGGAGATACGCAGTATTTT